This T cell receptor beta chain stems from a study of blood T cells in healthy people across ages. At the level of the study: The capture of about one barcoded beta molecule per two T cells was achieved by template switching.

For the second PCR, which ran for about 6 to 11 cycles, a sample-barcoded 5' primer and a J-beta primer mix were used. Tags on each cDNA molecule came from a template-switch adaptor with 12 random nucleotides. Each CDR3 protein is one row after TCRdb ran MiXCR on the 5' RACE reads. This sample has some 730,000 distinct CDR3 sequences; about 20% occur once, and the top ten carry 22%. There are 13 residues in the CDR3. CDR1 is SGHDN and CDR2 is FVKESK in the germline V gene. Germline trimming cut 4 bases from V and 8 bases from J; bases unmatched to any gene: 6. The receptor was derived from a man aged 65-85 years in good health. Source material: blood. The V and J genes are TRBV14 and TRBJ1-2, with 8 bases aligning to TRBD1. Here the CDR3 DNA reads TGTGCCAGCAGCCGGACAGGGTTAGCAGGCTACACCTTC. As protein: CASSRTGLAGYTF.